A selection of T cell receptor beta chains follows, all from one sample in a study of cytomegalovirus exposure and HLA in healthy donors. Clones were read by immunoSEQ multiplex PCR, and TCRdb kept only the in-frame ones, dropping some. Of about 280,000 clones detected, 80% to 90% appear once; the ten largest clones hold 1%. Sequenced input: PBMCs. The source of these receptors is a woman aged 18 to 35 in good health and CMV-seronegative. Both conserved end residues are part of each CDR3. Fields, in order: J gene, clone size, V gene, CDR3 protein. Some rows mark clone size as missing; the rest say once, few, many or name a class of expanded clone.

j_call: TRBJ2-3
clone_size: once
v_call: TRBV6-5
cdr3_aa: CASTGSGDTQYF

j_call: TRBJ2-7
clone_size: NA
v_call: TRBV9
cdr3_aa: CASSPKGQGGEQYF

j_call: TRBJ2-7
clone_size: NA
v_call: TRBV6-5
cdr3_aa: CASSRKTSGSYEQYF

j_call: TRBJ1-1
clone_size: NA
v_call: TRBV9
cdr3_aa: CASRSEGNTEAFF

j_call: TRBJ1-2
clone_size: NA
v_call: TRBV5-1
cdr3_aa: CASSLEATGYHGYTF

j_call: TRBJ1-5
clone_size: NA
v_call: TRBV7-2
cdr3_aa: CASSSWTGGGQPQHF

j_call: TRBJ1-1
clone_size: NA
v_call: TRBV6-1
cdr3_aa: CASSPTGPTGTEAFF

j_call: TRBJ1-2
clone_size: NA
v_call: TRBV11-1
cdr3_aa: CASSLGEYSYYGYTF

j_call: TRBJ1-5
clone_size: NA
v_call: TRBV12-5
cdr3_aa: CASGAGTGNQPQHF

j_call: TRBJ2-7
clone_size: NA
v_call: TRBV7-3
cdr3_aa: CASSPHPAGGYEQYF

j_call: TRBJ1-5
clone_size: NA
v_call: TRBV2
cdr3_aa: CASSDWISQDSNQPQHF

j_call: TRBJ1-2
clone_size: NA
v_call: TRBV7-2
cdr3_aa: CASSPGVERLYGYTF

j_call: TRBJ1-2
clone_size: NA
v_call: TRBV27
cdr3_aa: CASSFLYRGVPSRDGYTF

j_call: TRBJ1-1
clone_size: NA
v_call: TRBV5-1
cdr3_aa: CASSLTGGRTEAFF

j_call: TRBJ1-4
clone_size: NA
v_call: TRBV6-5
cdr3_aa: CASRNYKGTGEKLFF

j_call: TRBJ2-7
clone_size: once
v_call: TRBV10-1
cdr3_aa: CASSGDRGRGEQYF

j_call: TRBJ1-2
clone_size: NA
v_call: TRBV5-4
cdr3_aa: CASSLARGDGYTF

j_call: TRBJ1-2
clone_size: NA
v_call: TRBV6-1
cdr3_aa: CASSESGIDYGYTF

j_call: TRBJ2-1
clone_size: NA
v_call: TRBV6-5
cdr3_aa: CASSYWTGRNEQFF

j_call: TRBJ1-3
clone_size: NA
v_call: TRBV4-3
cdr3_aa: CASSQAFKEFVSGNTIYF

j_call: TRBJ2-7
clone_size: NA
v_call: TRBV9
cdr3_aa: CASSVGSALDSYEQYF

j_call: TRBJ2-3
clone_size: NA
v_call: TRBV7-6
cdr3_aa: CASSRAGTTNTDTQYF

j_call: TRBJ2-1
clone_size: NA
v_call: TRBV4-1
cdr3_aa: CASSQRGETSGKTEQFF

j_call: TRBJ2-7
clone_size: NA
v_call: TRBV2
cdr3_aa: CASWTGTGAYEQYF

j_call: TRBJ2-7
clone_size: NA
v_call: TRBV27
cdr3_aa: CASRKVGGRYEQYF

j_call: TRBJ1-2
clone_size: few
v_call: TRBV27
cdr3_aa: CASSGVDRHYGYTF

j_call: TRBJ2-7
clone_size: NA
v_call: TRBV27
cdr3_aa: CASTRSLGTGQFEQYF

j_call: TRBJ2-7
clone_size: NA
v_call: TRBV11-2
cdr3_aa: CASSYRGGTAGYEQYF

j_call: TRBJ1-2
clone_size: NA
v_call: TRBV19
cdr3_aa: CASQGVGYTF

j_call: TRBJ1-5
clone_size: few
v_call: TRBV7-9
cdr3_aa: CASSQDFWPQHF

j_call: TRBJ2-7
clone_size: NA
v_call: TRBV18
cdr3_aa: CASSLQQGDEQYF

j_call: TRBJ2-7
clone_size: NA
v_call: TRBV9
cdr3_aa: CASSADRFHEQYF

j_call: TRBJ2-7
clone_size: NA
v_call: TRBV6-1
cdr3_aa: CASSGASGSEQYF

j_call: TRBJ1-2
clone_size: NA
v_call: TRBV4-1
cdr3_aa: CASSQVGQGAIGGYTF

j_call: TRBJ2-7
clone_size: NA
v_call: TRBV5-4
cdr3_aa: CASSRDSYEQYF

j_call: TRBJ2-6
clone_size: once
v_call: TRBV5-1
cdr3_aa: CASSHARGEANVLTF

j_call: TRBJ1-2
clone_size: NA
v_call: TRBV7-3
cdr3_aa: CASSQGAGREDGYTF

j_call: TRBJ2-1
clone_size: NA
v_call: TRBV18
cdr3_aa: CASSPRLAGLHEQFF

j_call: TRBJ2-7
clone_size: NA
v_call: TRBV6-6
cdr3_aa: CASSDYSLDLTYEQYF

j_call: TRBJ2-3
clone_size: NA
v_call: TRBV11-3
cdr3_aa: CASSLREAGTDTQYF

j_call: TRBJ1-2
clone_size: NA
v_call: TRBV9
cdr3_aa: CASSPGTGYGYTF

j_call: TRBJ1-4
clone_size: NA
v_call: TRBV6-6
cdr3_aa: CASRIRGSDEKLFF

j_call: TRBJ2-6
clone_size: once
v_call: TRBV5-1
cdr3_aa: CASSLDTPGANVLTF

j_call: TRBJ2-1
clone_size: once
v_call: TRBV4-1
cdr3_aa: CASSRTSLNEQFF

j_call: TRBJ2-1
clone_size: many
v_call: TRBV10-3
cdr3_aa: CATREGSGNEQFF